Listed below are T cell receptor beta chains from one sample, sequenced in a study of identical twins. One entry per CDR3 protein, called by TCRdb with MiXCR from the 5' RACE reads. The sample has about 690,000 distinct CDR3 sequences, less than 7% seen once. The material sequenced was naive T cells sorted from blood. The origin of the receptors is a man between 18 and 29 years old in good health. CDR3s include the opening cysteine and the closing phenylalanine or tryptophan. D genes are given only for firm matches.

V gene	D gene	CDR3 length	CDR3 protein
TRBV7-9	.	17	CASKWDQEGSGANVLTF
TRBV7-6	.	17	CASSLASTGSRDYEQYF
TRBV6-2/TRBV6-3	.	13	CASSYTRLTEAFF
TRBV20-1	TRBD2	15	CSARDSGRVYNEQFF
TRBV10-3	.	15	CAIRLRDRPTGELFF
TRBV29-1	TRBD1	13	CSVTGVSEYEQYF
TRBV19	.	12	CASSIGPQPQHF
TRBV10-3	.	14	CAIGRLATDNEQFF
TRBV29-1	.	14	CSVRTGSSTDTQYF
TRBV2	.	12	CASSWDLYGYTF
TRBV6-1	.	14	CASSDFNAPDEQFF
TRBV6-1	TRBD2	13	CASRLAGGYEQYF
TRBV7-9	TRBD1	15	CASSTGTGTTDTQYF
TRBV9	TRBD2	14	CASSNSGSYNEQFF
TRBV12-3/TRBV12-4	TRBD2	16	CASSSPGRESTDTQYF
TRBV12-3/TRBV12-4	TRBD1	17	CASTPPGTGPAPGELFF
TRBV24-1	TRBD1	16	CATSRRDRTNTGELFF
TRBV18	.	15	CASSPSSGLQETQYF
TRBV20-1	TRBD2	16	CSARGGASGSRETQYF
TRBV27	.	14	CASSLHGGAPEAFF
TRBV2	TRBD2	15	CASSSGIKSTDTQYF
TRBV5-1	.	15	CASSLWRDASYEQYF
TRBV10-3	TRBD2	17	CAISKGLAGVARDEQYF
TRBV23-1	TRBD1	15	CASSQSRGRTGELFF
TRBV6-2/TRBV6-3	.	12	CASSRVVGELFF
TRBV20-1	TRBD2	17	CSARGFGTSGNQETQYF
TRBV20-1	TRBD2	15	CSARGTSGSLREQFF
TRBV5-5	.	14	CASSPRQAAYEQYF
TRBV12-3/TRBV12-4	.	12	CASSENVQPQHF
TRBV4-3	.	14	CASSQEFGVYEQYF
TRBV30	TRBD1	14	CAWSRVTGYNEQFF
TRBV12-3/TRBV12-4	.	14	CASSFRPGSTEAFF
TRBV3-1	.	16	CASSSKLTTGYATQYF
TRBV18	.	15	CASSPASGTGNEQFF
TRBV10-2	.	16	CASIPGRGISYNEQFF
TRBV20-1	TRBD2	16	CSATNPTSGPTDTQYF
TRBV20-1	.	14	CSAPGGTIYNEQFF
TRBV15	TRBD1	13	CATAPGQTYEQYF
TRBV6-4	.	15	CASSDKSLSTDTQYF
TRBV5-1	TRBD2	16	CASSSGRAALAGELFF
TRBV20-1	.	15	CSAERVGGADQPQHF